The rows below give T cell receptor beta chains drawn from one sample of a study of cytomegalovirus exposure and HLA in healthy donors. Only in-frame clones appear in the TCRdb table, and some are missing; sequencing was by immunoSEQ multiplex PCR. Of around 160,000 clones listed, 68% are singletons. Sequenced input: PBMCs. These receptors originate from a middle-aged woman in good health and CMV-seropositive. Each CDR3 is given with its conserved first and last residue. The order of the fields is V gene, CDR3 length, D gene, J gene, clone size, CDR3 protein, CDR3 DNA. The D gene is left open where the match is weak. The size field is filled for only some rows; it gives once, few, many or a size class.

>TRBV28|19|TRBD2|TRBJ2-2|once
CASRGKSGTSGRATGELFF
TGTGCCAGCAGGGGAAAATCCGGGACTAGCGGGAGGGCAACCGGGGAGCTGTTTTTT
>TRBV11-2|12|NA|TRBJ1-1|NA
CASSLVYTEAFF
TGTGCCAGCAGCCTCGTCTACACTGAAGCTTTCTTT
>TRBV27|15|TRBD1|TRBJ1-6|NA
CASSPGTGGYSPLHF
TGTGCCAGCAGTCCTGGGACAGGGGGCTATTCACCCCTCCACTTT
>TRBV6-4|15|TRBD2|TRBJ2-3|NA
CASSDLGGGTDTQYF
TGTGCCAGCAGTGACCTTGGCGGGGGTACAGATACGCAGTATTTT
>TRBV9|17|TRBD2|TRBJ2-3|NA
CASSVGWNSGGTNTQYF
TGTGCCAGCAGCGTAGGATGGAATAGCGGGGGGACCAATACGCAGTATTTT
>TRBV27|14|TRBD1|TRBJ1-5|NA
CASSPTGINQPQHF
TGTGCCAGCAGTCCGACAGGGATCAATCAGCCCCAGCATTTT
>TRBV6-4|21|TRBD2|TRBJ2-2|NA
CASSDSVRIVASGMFAGELFF
TGTGCCAGCAGTGACTCTGTAAGGATAGTAGCTAGCGGGATGTTCGCCGGGGAGCTGTTTTTT
>TRBV18|15|NA|TRBJ1-4|NA
CASSLDRVPNEKLFF
TGTGCCAGCTCACTCGACCGGGTCCCTAATGAAAAACTGTTTTTT
>TRBV5-1|15|TRBD2|TRBJ2-3|NA
CASRSGGGTTDTQYF
TGCGCCAGCAGGTCGGGGGGGGGCACGACAGATACGCAGTATTTT
>TRBV5-4|12|NA|TRBJ1-1|NA
CASSLAAGEAFF
TGTGCCAGCAGCTTGGCCGCAGGAGAAGCTTTCTTT
>TRBV4-1|14|TRBD1|TRBJ2-5|NA
CASSPGTAEETQYF
TGCGCCAGCAGCCCCGGGACAGCCGAAGAGACCCAGTACTTC
>TRBV9|16|TRBD1|TRBJ1-1|NA
CASSAGTGDMNTEAFF
TGTGCCAGCAGCGCCGGGACAGGGGACATGAACACTGAAGCTTTCTTT
>TRBV6-5|14|TRBD1|TRBJ2-1|few
CASSSFGRDRGQFF
TGTGCCAGCAGCTCCTTCGGGCGGGACAGGGGGCAGTTCTTC
>TRBV18|14|NA|TRBJ2-7|NA
CASSPSGSSYEQYF
TGTGCCAGCTCACCATCGGGGTCCTCCTACGAGCAGTACTTC
>TRBV28|15|TRBD1|TRBJ1-2|NA
CASSLSPGTGYGYTF
TGTGCCAGCAGTTTATCGCCCGGGACAGGGTACGGCTACACCTTC
>TRBV28|14|NA|TRBJ1-2|NA
CASSLWGAGYGYTF
TGTGCCAGCAGTTTATGGGGGGCAGGCTATGGCTACACCTTC
>TRBV5-1|16|TRBD1|TRBJ2-1|once
CASSLGPGTGYNEQFF
TGCGCCAGCAGCTTGGGTCCAGGGACAGGATACAATGAGCAGTTCTTC
>TRBV7-2|16|NA|TRBJ2-2|NA
CASSLPTNRPTGELFF
TGTGCCAGCAGCCTTCCGACGAACAGGCCCACCGGGGAGCTGTTTTTT
>TRBV6-5|16|NA|TRBJ1-1|NA
CASSYSGASVNTEAFF
TGTGCCAGCAGTTACTCTGGAGCGTCGGTGAACACTGAAGCTTTCTTT
>TRBV10-3|14|TRBD1|TRBJ1-1|NA
CAITPGQGDTEAFF
TGTGCCATCACACCGGGACAGGGAGACACTGAAGCTTTCTTT
>TRBV4-3|15|NA|TRBJ2-1|NA
CASSQEGQGRNEQFF
TGCGCCAGCAGCCAAGAGGGGCAGGGGCGGAATGAGCAGTTCTTC
>TRBV4-1|15|TRBD1|TRBJ2-7|few
CASSPNQGAAYEQYF
TGCGCCAGCAGCCCTAACCAGGGGGCAGCGTACGAGCAGTACTTC
>TRBV7-9|11|NA|TRBJ1-2|NA
CASSPRDGYTF
TGTGCCAGCAGCCCTCGGGATGGCTACACCTTC
>TRBV6-5|11|NA|TRBJ2-7|NA
CASGQRYEQYF
TGTGCCAGCGGACAGCGCTACGAGCAGTACTTC
>TRBV4-3|17|TRBD2|TRBJ2-1|NA
CASSPGLAGGPYNEQFF
TGCGCCAGCAGCCCCGGACTAGCGGGGGGCCCCTACAATGAGCAGTTCTTC
>TRBV4-3|13|NA|TRBJ2-5|few
CASSLSRTTEQYF
TGCGCCAGCAGCCTATCCCGGACTACTGAGCAGTACTTC
>TRBV28|13|TRBD2|TRBJ2-7|few
CASSGGGRWEQYF
TGTGCCAGCTCGGGGGGAGGGCGATGGGAGCAGTACTTC
>TRBV10-3|13|TRBD2|TRBJ2-5|NA
CAIRLAGGETQYF
TGTGCCATCAGATTAGCGGGTGGAGAGACCCAGTACTTC
>TRBV29-1|12|NA|TRBJ2-7|NA
CSVAGFSYEQYF
TGCAGCGTTGCGGGTTTCTCCTACGAGCAGTACTTC
>TRBV19|12|NA|TRBJ1-4|NA
CASTRGGEKLFF
TGTGCCAGTACCAGGGGCGGTGAAAAACTGTTTTTT
>TRBV4-1|16|TRBD2|TRBJ2-3|few
CASSHQAGGRTDTQYF
TGCGCCAGCAGCCACCAAGCGGGGGGACGCACAGATACGCAGTATTTT
>TRBV6-5|14|NA|TRBJ2-5|once
CASSQTNRGETQYF
TGTGCCAGCAGTCAGACTAACCGGGGAGAGACCCAGTACTTC
>TRBV9|17|TRBD2|TRBJ2-3|NA
CASSVVSAGRATDTQYF
TGTGCCAGCAGCGTAGTTTCAGCGGGGAGGGCCACAGATACGCAGTATTTT
>TRBV6-5|16|TRBD1|TRBJ2-1|NA
CASSYSKGQAYNEQFF
TGTGCCAGCAGTTACTCAAAAGGACAGGCCTACAATGAGCAGTTCTTC
>TRBV29-1|13|NA|TRBJ2-5|NA
CSVLDSPGETQYF
TGCAGCGTCCTGGACAGTCCGGGGGAGACCCAGTACTTC
>TRBV6-6|16|TRBD2|TRBJ2-7|few
CASSARTSGSIGEQYF
TGTGCCAGCAGTGCTCGGACTAGCGGGAGTATAGGGGAGCAGTACTTC
>TRBV29-1|14|TRBD1|TRBJ2-5|NA
CSVAAGTGSETQYF
TGCAGCGTTGCCGCCGGGACAGGGAGTGAGACCCAGTACTTC
>TRBV10-2|13|TRBD2|TRBJ2-7|NA
CAGMTSGSDEQYF
TGCGCCGGGATGACTAGCGGGAGTGATGAGCAGTACTTC
>TRBV5-1|14|TRBD1|TRBJ2-7|NA
CASSSGQVNFEQYF
TGCGCCAGCAGCTCGGGACAGGTGAACTTCGAGCAGTACTTC
>TRBV19|14|NA|TRBJ1-1|once
CASRITGWDTEAFF
TGTGCCAGTAGGATAACAGGGTGGGACACTGAAGCTTTCTTT
>TRBV19|14|NA|TRBJ1-1|NA
CASSGQIGGTEAFF
TGTGCCAGTAGTGGACAGATCGGGGGGACTGAAGCTTTCTTT
>TRBV19|16|TRBD1|TRBJ1-5|few
CASSAQQGGDNQPQHF
TGTGCCAGTAGTGCCCAACAGGGGGGCGACAATCAGCCCCAGCATTTT
>TRBV11-3|14|NA|TRBJ2-1|once
CASTGRAGRGEQFF
TGTGCCAGCACCGGGAGAGCGGGAAGGGGGGAGCAGTTCTTC
>TRBV28|15|NA|TRBJ1-1|NA
CASSAPAGINTEAFF
TGTGCCAGCAGTGCCCCGGCGGGGATTAACACTGAAGCTTTCTTT
>TRBV7-9|16|TRBD2|TRBJ2-2|NA
CASSLPGRGIVGELFF
TGTGCCAGCAGCCTCCCAGGGCGGGGGATCGTCGGGGAGCTGTTTTTT